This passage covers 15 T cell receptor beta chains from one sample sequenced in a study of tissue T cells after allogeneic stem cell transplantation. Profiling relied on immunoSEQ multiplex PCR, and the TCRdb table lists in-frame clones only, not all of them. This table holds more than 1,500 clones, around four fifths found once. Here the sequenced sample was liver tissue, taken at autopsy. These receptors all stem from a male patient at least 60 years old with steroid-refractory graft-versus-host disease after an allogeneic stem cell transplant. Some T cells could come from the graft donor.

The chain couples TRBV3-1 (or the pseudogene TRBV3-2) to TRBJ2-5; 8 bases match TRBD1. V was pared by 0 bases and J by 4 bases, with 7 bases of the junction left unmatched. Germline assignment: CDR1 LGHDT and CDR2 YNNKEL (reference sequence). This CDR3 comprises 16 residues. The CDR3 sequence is CASSQEMQGAGETQYF. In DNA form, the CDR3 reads TGTGCCAGCAGCCAAGAGATGCAGGGGGCGGGAGAGACCCAGTACTTC.

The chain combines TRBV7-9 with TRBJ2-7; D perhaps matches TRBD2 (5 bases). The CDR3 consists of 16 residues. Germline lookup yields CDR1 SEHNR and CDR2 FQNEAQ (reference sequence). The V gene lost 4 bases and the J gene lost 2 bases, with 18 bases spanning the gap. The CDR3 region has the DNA TGTGCCAGCAGCTCTCATCCACACTTGGGAGCCTACGAGCAGTACTTC. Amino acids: CASSSHPHLGAYEQYF.

The CDR3 sequence is CASSPGQFYTEAFF. The CDR3 DNA follows: TGTGCCAGCAGCCCCGGACAGTTCTACACTGAAGCTTTCTTT. This sequence joins TRBV5-5 and TRBJ1-1; TRBD1 is a possible D gene (6 bases). This CDR3 spans 14 amino acids. Trimming cost V 4 bases and J 3 bases, with 13 bases left between them. Germline-derived CDR1 and CDR2 are SGHKS and YYEKEE (reference sequence).

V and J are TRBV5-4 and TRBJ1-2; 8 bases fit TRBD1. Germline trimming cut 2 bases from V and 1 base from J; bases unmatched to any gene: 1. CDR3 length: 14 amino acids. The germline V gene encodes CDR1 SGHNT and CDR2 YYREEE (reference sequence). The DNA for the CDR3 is TGTGCCAGCAGCTTAGACAGGGGTAACTATGGCTACACCTTC. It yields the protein CASSLDRGNYGYTF.

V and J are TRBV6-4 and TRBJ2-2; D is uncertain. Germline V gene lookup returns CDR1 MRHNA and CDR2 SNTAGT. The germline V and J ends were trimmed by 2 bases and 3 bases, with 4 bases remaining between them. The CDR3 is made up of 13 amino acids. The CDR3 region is CASSDRDTGELFF. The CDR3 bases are TGTGCCAGCAGTGACAGGGACACCGGGGAGCTGTTTTTT.

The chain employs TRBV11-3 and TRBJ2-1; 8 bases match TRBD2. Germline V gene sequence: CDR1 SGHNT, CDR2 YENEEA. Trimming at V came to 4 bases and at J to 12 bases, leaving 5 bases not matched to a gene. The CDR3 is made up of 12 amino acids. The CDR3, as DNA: TGTGCCAGCAGCTACGGGGGGGGTCGGCAGTTCTTC. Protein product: CASSYGGGRQFF. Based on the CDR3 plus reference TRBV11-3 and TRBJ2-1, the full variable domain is EAGVVQSPRYKIIEKKQPVAFWCNPISGHNTLYWYLQNLGQGPELLIRYENEEAVDDSQLPKDRFSAERLKGVDSTLKIQPAELGDSAVYLCASSYGGGRQFFGPGTRLTVL.

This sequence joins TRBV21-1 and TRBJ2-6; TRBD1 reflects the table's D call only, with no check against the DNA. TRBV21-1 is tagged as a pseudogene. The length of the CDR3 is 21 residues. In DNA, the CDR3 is TGTGCCAGCAGCCGCCGAAAACCACCGGGACAGGCCGTCTCTGGGGCCAACGTCCTGACTTTC. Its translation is CASSRRKPPGQAVSGANVLTF.

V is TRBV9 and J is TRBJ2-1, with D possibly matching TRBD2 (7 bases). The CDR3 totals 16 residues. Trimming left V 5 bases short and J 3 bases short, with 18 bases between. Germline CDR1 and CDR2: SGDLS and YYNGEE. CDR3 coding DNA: TGTGCCAGCAGTCGCGGGGGCAGAGCTGACTACAATGAGCAGTTCTTC. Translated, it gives CASSRGGRADYNEQFF.

CDR3 sequence: CASSQSRRGNSPLHF. For the CDR3, the DNA is TGTGCCAGCAGCCAATCCCGGCGGGGAAATTCACCCCTCCACTTT. The chain uses TRBV4-2 and TRBJ1-6, with D unclear. V was trimmed by 2 bases and J by 7 bases, leaving 12 bases between them. Looked up from germline, CDR1 is LGHNA and CDR2 is YNFKEQ. This CDR3 is 15 amino acids long.

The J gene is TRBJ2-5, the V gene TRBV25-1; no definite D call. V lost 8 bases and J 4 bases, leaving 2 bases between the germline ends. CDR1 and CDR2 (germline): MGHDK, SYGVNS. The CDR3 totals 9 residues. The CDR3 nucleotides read TGTGCCAGCGGAGAGACCCAGTACTTC. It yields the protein CASGETQYF.

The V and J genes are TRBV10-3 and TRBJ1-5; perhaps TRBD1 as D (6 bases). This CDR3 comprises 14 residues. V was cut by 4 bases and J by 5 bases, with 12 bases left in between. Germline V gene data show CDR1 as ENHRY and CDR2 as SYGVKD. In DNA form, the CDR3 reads TGTGCCATCAGTGTGACGGACAGAGATCAGCCCCAGCATTTT. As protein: CAISVTDRDQPQHF.

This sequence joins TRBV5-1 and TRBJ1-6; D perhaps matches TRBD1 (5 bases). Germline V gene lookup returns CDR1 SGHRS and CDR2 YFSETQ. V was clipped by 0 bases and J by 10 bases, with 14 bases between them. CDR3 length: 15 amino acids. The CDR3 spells CASSLVGQGLSPLHF. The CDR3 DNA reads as TGCGCCAGCAGCTTGGTGGGGCAGGGTCTGTCACCCCTCCACTTT.

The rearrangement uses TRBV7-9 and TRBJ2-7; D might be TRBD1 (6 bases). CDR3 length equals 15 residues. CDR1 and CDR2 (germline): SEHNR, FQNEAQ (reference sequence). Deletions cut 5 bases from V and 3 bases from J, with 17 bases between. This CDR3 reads CASSVTGSGVYEQYF. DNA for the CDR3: TGTGCCAGCAGCGTTACAGGGTCTGGCGTCTACGAGCAGTACTTC. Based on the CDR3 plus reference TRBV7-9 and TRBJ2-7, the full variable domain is DTGVSQNPRHKITKRGQNVTFRCDPISEHNRLYWYRQTLGQGPEFLTYFQNEAQLEKSRLLSDRFSAERPKGSFSTLEIQRTEQGDSAMYLCASSVTGSGVYEQYFGPGTRLTVT.

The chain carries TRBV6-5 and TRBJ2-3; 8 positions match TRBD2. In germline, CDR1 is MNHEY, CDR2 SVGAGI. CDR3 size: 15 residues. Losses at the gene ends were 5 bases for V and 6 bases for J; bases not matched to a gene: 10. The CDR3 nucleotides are TGTGCCAGCAGTCCTACTAGCGGCACGTACGATACGCAGTATTTT. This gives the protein CASSPTSGTYDTQYF.

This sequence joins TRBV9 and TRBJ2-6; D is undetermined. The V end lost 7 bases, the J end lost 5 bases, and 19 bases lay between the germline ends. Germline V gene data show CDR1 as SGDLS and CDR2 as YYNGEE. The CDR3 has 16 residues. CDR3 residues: CASPPDKQSRANVLTF. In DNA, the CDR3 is TGTGCCAGCCCTCCTGACAAACAAAGTCGGGCCAACGTCCTGACTTTC.